This TCR beta chain came from a study of blood T cells in healthy people across ages. Germline V gene sequence: CDR1 LGHNA, CDR2 YSLEER. The CDR3 spans 16 residues. Through a sample-barcoded 5' primer and a J-beta primer mix, a second PCR was run for roughly 6 to 12 cycles. TCRdb redid the calling of the 5' RACE reads with MiXCR, one entry per CDR3 protein. The sample contains some 800,000 distinct CDR3 sequences, 20% to 25% of which appear only once. These data were also filed under a second study, of T cells of mothers and their children.

The J gene is TRBJ2-5, the V gene TRBV4-3, with TRBD2 as a possible D gene (6 bases). The closer fit of TRBJ2-7 to the DNA end suggests the J call may be wrong. The sample comprised blood. The sequence was obtained from a boy aged 10-17 years in good health. The CDR3 DNA is TGCGCCAGCAGCCATAGTGTCGCGACGGGGACTTACGAGCAGTACTTC. Amino acid sequence: CASSHSVATGTYEQYF.